This entry is about one T cell receptor (beta chain). The sample belongs to a study of control samples from healthy donors and cancer patients. The V and J ends lost 1 base and 9 bases respectively, with 14 bases between them. CDR1 and CDR2 from the germline V gene are SGHRS and YFSETQ. The CDR3 contains 15 residues. Assay: immunoSEQ multiplex PCR; the TCRdb copy retains only in-frame clones and omits some. The table has about 120,000 clones, roughly 87% seen once; the top ten hold about 1.8%. What was sequenced was blood. The clonotype originates from a man younger than 35 in good health. The chain is built from TRBV5-1 and TRBJ1-6; D is undetermined. CDR3 DNA sequence: TGCGCCAGCAGCTTGCAACAGACCTCTGGTTCACCCCTCCACTTT. Protein sequence: CASSLQQTSGSPLHF.